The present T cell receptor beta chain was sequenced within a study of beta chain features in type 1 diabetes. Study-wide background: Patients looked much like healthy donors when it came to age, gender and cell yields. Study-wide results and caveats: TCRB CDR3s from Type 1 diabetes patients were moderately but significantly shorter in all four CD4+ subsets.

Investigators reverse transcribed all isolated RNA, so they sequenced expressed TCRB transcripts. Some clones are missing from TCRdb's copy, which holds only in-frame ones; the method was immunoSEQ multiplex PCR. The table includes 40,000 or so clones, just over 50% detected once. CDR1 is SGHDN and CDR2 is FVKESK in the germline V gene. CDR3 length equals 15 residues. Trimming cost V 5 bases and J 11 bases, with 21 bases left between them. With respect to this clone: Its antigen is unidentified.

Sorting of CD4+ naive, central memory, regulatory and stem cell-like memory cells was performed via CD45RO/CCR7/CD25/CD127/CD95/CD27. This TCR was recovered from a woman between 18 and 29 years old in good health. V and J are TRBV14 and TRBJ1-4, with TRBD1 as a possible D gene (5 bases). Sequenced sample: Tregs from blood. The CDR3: CASSSLAGSSSKLFF. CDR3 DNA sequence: TGTGCCAGCAGCTCGCTGGCAGGGTCTTCTTCTAAACTGTTTTTT.